These 19 T cell receptor beta chains originate from one sample sequenced in a study of regulatory T cells in long-lasting Graves disease. The time point was: newly diagnosed GD, antithyroid drugs for less than 3 months. PBMC-derived RNA was used for the TCR library. According to the study, TCR beta libraries were built with iRepertoire HTBI primers and CDR3-region Arm-PCR. TCRdb itself ran the multiplex PCR reads through MiXCR, one entry per CDR3 protein. The data show 540,000 or so distinct CDR3 sequences, with approximately 15% seen just once and roughly 9.7% held by the top ten. These same records also appear under a second study, on T cells in Graves' hyperthyroidism and ophthalmopathy.

The specimen was peripheral blood mononuclear cells (PBMCs), collected at new diagnosis, from a patient treated with antithyroid drugs. These receptors were obtained from a man aged 25-40 years with Graves disease.

This clonotype was seen a few times. This chain uses TRBV3-1 with TRBJ1-2; 8 nucleotides match TRBD1. The germline CDR1 and CDR2 sequences are LGHDT and YNNKEL (reference sequence). The CDR3 consists of 15 residues. V dropped 0 bases and J dropped 7; count of bases not matched to a gene: 7. CDR3: CASSQEETGVFGYTF. The CDR3, as DNA: TGTGCCAGCAGCCAAGAAGAGACAGGGGTTTTTGGCTACACCTTC. Full variable domain (rest looked up from reference TRBV3-1 and TRBJ1-2): DTAVSQTPKYLVTQMGNDKSIKCEQNLGHDTMYWYKQDSKKFLKIMFSYNNKELIINETVPNRFSPKSPDKAHLNLHINSLELGDSAVYFCASSQEETGVFGYTFGSGTRLTVV.

This clonotype has more than one count but fewer than ten. The chain employs TRBV15 and TRBJ2-5; tentative D call: TRBD2 (5 bases). The CDR3 length is 17 residues. Trimming removed 3 bases at V and 3 bases at J, with 20 bases between. Germline V gene lookup returns CDR1 LNHNV and CDR2 YYDKDF (reference sequence). The CDR3 DNA reads TGTGCCACCAGCAGGATGATGCTGGCCACTAGAGAAGAGACCCAGTACTTC. It translates to CATSRMMLATREETQYF.

Many counts were recorded for this clonotype. The chain combines TRBV12-3 or TRBV12-4 with TRBJ1-4; D remains unclear. V gave up 4 bases and J gave up 8 bases, with 17 bases separating them. CDR3 length: 15 residues. This chain's CDR3 is CASSSDSTLGEKLFF. DNA of the CDR3: TGTGCCAGCAGTTCGGACTCCACCCTCGGGGAAAAACTGTTTTTT.

At least ten counts were recorded for this clonotype. V is TRBV20-1 and J is TRBJ2-7; TRBD2 matches 7 bases. Per germline, CDR1 DFQATT and CDR2 SNEGSKA (reference sequence). Trimming cost V 4 bases and J 5 bases; bases outside gene matches: 8. CDR3 length: 13 amino acids. The CDR3 here is CSAIASAGDEQYF. The CDR3 DNA follows: TGCAGTGCTATCGCCAGCGCGGGGGACGAGCAGTACTTC.

The sample holds a few counts of this clonotype. This chain uses TRBV2 with TRBJ2-2, with TRBD2 matching over 11 bases. With V trimmed by 5 bases and J by 7 bases, 3 bases remained unmatched. CDR1 is SNHLY, CDR2 FYNNEI, per germline. This CDR3 comprises 14 residues. This chain's CDR3 is CASSLAGGGGELFF. CDR3 nucleotides: TGTGCCAGCAGTCTAGCGGGAGGTGGCGGGGAGCTGTTTTTT.

There are many counts of this clonotype. The chain has TRBV24-1 and TRBJ2-2; possible D gene TRBD1, 5 bases. Trimming removed 4 bases from V and 5 bases from J, with 10 bases in between. Germline assignment: CDR1 KGHDR and CDR2 SFDVKD. The CDR3 extends over 14 amino acids. CDR3 loop: CATSDYRNTGELFF. DNA for the CDR3: TGTGCCACCAGTGACTACAGGAATACCGGGGAGCTGTTTTTT.

The chain uses TRBV2 and TRBJ2-5, with 7 bases that match TRBD1. Trimming took 4 bases from V and 3 from J; bases not matched to a gene: 2. The length of the CDR3 is 13 residues. Germline V gene lookup returns CDR1 SNHLY and CDR2 FYNNEI. CDR3 residues: CASSGTGEETQYF. The CDR3 DNA reads TGTGCCAGCAGTGGGACAGGTGAAGAGACCCAGTACTTC.

The chain carries TRBV19 and TRBJ1-2, with D maybe TRBD1 (6 bases). Germline CDR1 and CDR2: LNHDA and SQIVND (reference sequence). This CDR3 is built from 12 residues. The ends were cut back, 5 bases at V and 11 bases at J, with 15 bases in the middle. The CDR3 is CASSLLGQPYTF. CDR3 in DNA: TGTGCCAGTAGTCTCCTAGGACAGCCGTACACCTTC.

At least ten counts were recorded for this clonotype. This chain uses TRBV29-1 with TRBJ1-2, with 11 bases that match TRBD1. This CDR3 is built from 13 residues. The ends lost 4 bases at V and 4 bases at J; junction bases unmatched: 2. Germline V gene lookup returns CDR1 SQVTM and CDR2 ANQGSEA. The CDR3 DNA reads as TGCAGCGTTGGGGACAGGGGGACCTATGGCTACACCTTC. Protein product: CSVGDRGTYGYTF.

This clonotype has at least ten counts. The genes are TRBV29-1 and TRBJ1-1, with 7 nucleotides matching TRBD1. The CDR3 totals 13 residues. Looked up from germline, CDR1 is SQVTM and CDR2 is ANQGSEA. The CDR3 coding sequence is TGCGCCGCAGGGGGGAAGATGAACACTGAAGCTTTCTTT. Its protein product is CAAGGKMNTEAFF.

At least ten counts were recorded for this clonotype. V usage is TRBV24-1 and J usage is TRBJ2-7; D unresolved. V lost 4 bases to trimming and J lost 2 bases, with 2 bases between them. Germline CDR1 KGHDR, CDR2 SFDVKD. The CDR3 runs 11 residues. CDR3 in amino acids: CATSDPYEQYF. Written as DNA, the CDR3 is TGTGCCACCAGTGACCCCTACGAGCAGTACTTC.

There are many counts of this clonotype. J is TRBJ2-1 and V is TRBV7-3, with D uncertain. This CDR3 is built from 13 residues. The V end was cut by 2 bases, the J end by 7 bases, with 9 bases between. Germline values: CDR1 SGHTA, CDR2 FQGTGA. CDR3 in amino acids: CASSLSVKNEQFF. The CDR3 nucleotides read TGTGCCAGCAGCTTATCAGTAAAAAATGAGCAGTTCTTC. The full variable domain, rest sourced from reference TRBV7-3 and TRBJ2-1, is GAGVSQTPSNKVTEKGKYVELRCDPISGHTALYWYRQSLGQGPEFLIYFQGTGAADDSGLPNDRFFAVRPEGSVSTLKIQRTERGDSAVYLCASSLSVKNEQFFGPGTRLTVL.

This clonotype was seen repeatedly, ten times or more. The chain uses TRBV6-1 and TRBJ2-1, with 7 bases identical to TRBD2. Germline V gene sequence: CDR1 MNHNS, CDR2 SASEGT. CDR3 length: 15 amino acids. Trimming cost V 6 bases and J 6 bases; bases outside gene matches: 11. This chain's CDR3 is CASRAGVGIPNEQFF. The CDR3 DNA is TGTGCCAGCAGGGCGGGAGTAGGTATCCCCAATGAGCAGTTCTTC.

This chain links TRBV6-1 with TRBJ2-3, with D tentatively TRBD1 (5 bases). With 3 bases removed from V and 9 bases from J, the gap between germline ends came to 13 bases. The CDR3 consists of 13 residues. Germline lookup yields CDR1 MNHNS and CDR2 SASEGT. As DNA, the CDR3 is TGTGCCAGCAGTGATTCCAGGGAAGGGACGCAGTATTTT. This codes for CASSDSREGTQYF.

This clonotype has at least ten counts. The V gene is TRBV29-1, the J gene TRBJ2-7, with TRBD1 identical over 8 bases. This CDR3 has 15 residues. The trim removed 1 base at V and 5 bases at J, leaving 10 bases unmatched. Germline V gene lookup returns CDR1 SQVTM and CDR2 ANQGSEA. CDR3 in DNA: TGCAGCGTTGAAGTCGACGGACAGGGTTCTGACGAGCAGTACTTC. Protein: CSVEVDGQGSDEQYF.

This clonotype was observed a few times. V usage is TRBV5-6 and J usage is TRBJ2-3, with no clear D. Germline CDR1 and CDR2: SGHDT and YYEEEE. The CDR3 is 14 residues long. Trimming stripped 4 bases from V and 0 bases from J, with 9 bases between. Here the CDR3 DNA reads TGTGCCAGCAGCGACGCGGCTAGCACAGATACGCAGTATTTT. Translation: CASSDAASTDTQYF. Full variable domain (rest looked up from reference TRBV5-6 and TRBJ2-3): DAGVTQSPTHLIKTRGQQVTLRCSPKSGHDTVSWYQQALGQGPQFIFQYYEEEERQRGNFPDRFSGHQFPNYSSELNVNALLLGDSALYLCASSDAASTDTQYFGPGTRLTVL.

CDR3 bases: TGTGCCATCAGTGAGACTAGCGGGATTACAGATACGCAGTATTTT. It yields the protein CAISETSGITDTQYF. The V and J genes are TRBV10-3 and TRBJ2-3; 10 bases align to TRBD2. Losses at the gene ends were 2 bases for V and 3 bases for J; bases not matched to a gene: 2. The CDR3 spans 15 residues. From germline, CDR1 is ENHRY and CDR2 SYGVKD.

This clonotype showed up many times. This sequence joins TRBV7-9 and TRBJ1-2, with 9 positions matching TRBD1. The CDR3 loop spans 16 amino acids. CDR1 and CDR2 from the germline V gene are SEHNR and FQNEAQ (reference sequence). J gave up 8 bases and V 5 bases, and 15 bases lay outside the gene matches. For the CDR3, the DNA is TGTGCCAGCAGCCAAACCCGGGACAGGGCCGGGCGAGGCTACACCTTC. It translates to CASSQTRDRAGRGYTF.

This clonotype was seen ten or more times. J is TRBJ2-1 and V is TRBV7-3, with 10 bases aligning to TRBD2. From germline, CDR1 is SGHTA and CDR2 FQGTGA. The CDR3 length is 15 residues. The J segment lost 6 bases and the V segment lost 5 bases, leaving 7 bases of the junction unmatched. The CDR3 region has the DNA TGTGCCAGCAGCCCAGGACTAGCGGTCCGCAATGAGCAGTTCTTC. It specifies CASSPGLAVRNEQFF.